A selection of T cell receptor beta chains follows, all from one sample in a study of OX40 agonist ivuxolimab in advanced cancers. Here immunoSEQ multiplex PCR was the method, and the copy in TCRdb shows in-frame clones only, minus some. The sample includes over 55,000 clones, 70% to 90% of them seen just once. The material sequenced was CD4+ or CD8+ T cells sorted from blood, taken in a trial of the OX40 agonist ivuxolimab. Receptors originate from an adult with an advanced solid tumor such as melanoma, head and neck, liver or kidney cancer. Each CDR3 is given with its conserved first and last residue. The D gene is left open where the match is weak. Clone size, where shown, is once, few, many, or a class for clones that have expanded.

-	-	TRBV28	TRBJ2-7	CASSRDRYYEQYF	TGTGCCAGCAGCCGCGACAGGTACTACGAGCAGTACTTC
-	-	TRBV10-3	TRBJ1-3	CAISDMGPYSGNTIYF	TGTGCCATCAGTGATATGGGGCCGTACTCTGGAAACACCATATATTTT
-	-	TRBV28	TRBJ1-2	CASSPNPHKEPYYGYTF	TGTGCCAGCAGCCCCAACCCTCACAAAGAACCTTACTATGGCTACACCTTC
-	-	TRBV4-1	TRBJ1-3	CASSQDPGRVMISSGNTIYF	TGCGCCAGCAGCCAAGATCCGGGACGGGTCATGATCTCCTCTGGAAACACCATATATTTT
-	-	TRBV9	TRBJ2-3	CASSVRQASTDTQYF	TGTGCCAGCAGCGTAAGACAGGCCAGCACAGATACGCAGTATTTT
TRBD1	-	TRBV2	TRBJ1-1	CASSERPGGWAEAFF	TGTGCCAGCAGTGAACGGCCAGGGGGCTGGGCTGAAGCTTTCTTT
-	-	TRBV4-2	TRBJ1-5	CASSQGTGEPQHF	TGTGCCAGCAGCCAAGGGACCGGGGAGCCCCAGCATTTT
TRBD1	-	TRBV10-3	TRBJ1-3	CAISESQTGATGNTIYF	TGTGCCATCAGTGAGTCACAGACAGGGGCGACTGGAAACACCATATATTTT
-	few	TRBV25-1	TRBJ1-1	CASDSTANTEAFF	TGTGCCAGCGACTCCACAGCGAACACTGAAGCTTTCTTT
-	few	TRBV28	TRBJ1-1	CASSFGLVTEAFF	TGTGCCAGCAGTTTTGGCCTGGTCACTGAAGCTTTCTTT
TRBD2	-	TRBV2	TRBJ2-3	CASTGGGLAIDTQYF	TGTGCCAGCACCGGAGGAGGACTAGCTATAGATACGCAGTATTTT
-	-	TRBV7-6	TRBJ2-7	CASKVRDASYEQYF	TGTGCCAGCAAGGTTAGAGACGCCTCCTACGAGCAGTACTTC
TRBD1	-	TRBV6-5	TRBJ2-5	CASSRPGQEETQYF	TGTGCCAGCAGTCGCCCTGGACAGGAAGAGACCCAGTACTTC
-	-	TRBV4-1	TRBJ2-7	CASSQGRGTYEQYF	TGCGCCAGCAGCCAGGGTCGGGGGACCTACGAGCAGTACTTC
-	-	TRBV6-5	TRBJ2-1	CASSSSGGANNEQFF	TGTGCCAGCAGTTCCTCAGGCGGGGCTAACAATGAGCAGTTCTTC
-	-	TRBV7-2	TRBJ2-7	CASSLEENEGYEQYF	TGTGCCAGCAGCTTAGAGGAAAATGAGGGCTACGAGCAGTACTTC
-	-	TRBV5-4	TRBJ2-1	CASSLGLGEFF	TGTGCCAGCAGCTTGGGTTTAGGAGAGTTCTTC
TRBD1	-	TRBV6-5	TRBJ2-1	CASSYGGQHNEQFF	TGTGCCAGCAGTTACGGGGGACAGCACAATGAGCAGTTCTTC
-	-	TRBV5-4	TRBJ2-6	CASSLVTSGANVLTF	TGTGCCAGCAGCTTGGTGACGTCTGGGGCCAACGTCCTGACTTTC
-	-	TRBV30	TRBJ2-3	CAWSGPSDTQYF	TGTGCCTGGAGTGGGCCGTCGGATACGCAGTATTTT
TRBD1	-	TRBV7-6	TRBJ1-4	CASSSTGVLGEKLFF	TGTGCCAGCAGTTCGACAGGGGTCCTCGGTGAAAAACTGTTTTTT
TRBD1	-	TRBV5-1	TRBJ1-4	CASSLDGTVEKLFF	TGCGCCAGCAGCTTAGACGGGACAGTTGAAAAACTGTTTTTT
-	-	TRBV30	TRBJ1-1	CAWDSTLGVTEAFF	TGTGCCTGGGACTCAACTCTCGGGGTGACTGAAGCTTTCTTT
-	-	TRBV5-1	TRBJ2-3	CASSGAGGTDTQYF	TGCGCCAGCAGCGGTGCAGGGGGCACAGATACGCAGTATTTT
TRBD1	-	TRBV6-5	TRBJ1-2	CASSYSSGGNYGYTF	TGTGCCAGCAGTTACTCGTCAGGGGGAAACTATGGCTACACCTTC
TRBD2	-	TRBV13	TRBJ2-3	CASSLLPRDYRSDTQYF	TGTGCCAGCAGCTTATTGCCCCGGGACTACCGTTCAGATACGCAGTATTTT
TRBD2	-	TRBV4-3	TRBJ2-1	CASSQVSGSYNEQFF	TGCGCCAGCAGCCAAGTTAGCGGGAGCTACAATGAGCAGTTCTTC
-	-	TRBV5-5	TRBJ1-1	CASSSGAGAFF	TGTGCCAGCAGCTCCGGGGCAGGAGCTTTCTTT
TRBD2	-	TRBV28	TRBJ2-3	CASSIGGGAPWEQYF	TGTGCCAGTTCTATAGGCGGGGGGGCCCCTTGGGAGCAGTATTTT
-	-	TRBV28	TRBJ1-5	CASSGNQPQHF	TGTGCCAGCAGCGGCAATCAGCCCCAGCATTTT
-	-	TRBV10-3	TRBJ1-1	CAIRSDHNTEAFF	TGTGCCATCAGGTCGGATCATAACACTGAAGCTTTCTTT
-	once	TRBV5-1	TRBJ2-4	CASSLELLGGKNIQYF	TGCGCCAGCAGCTTGGAGCTCCTCGGCGGCAAAAACATTCAGTACTTC
-	-	TRBV28	TRBJ2-1	CASSLVGGADEQFF	TGTGCCAGCAGTTTGGTAGGGGGGGCCGATGAGCAGTTCTTC
-	-	TRBV28	TRBJ1-1	CASSLWRVKTEAFF	TGTGCCAGCAGTTTATGGAGGGTAAAGACTGAAGCTTTCTTT
-	-	TRBV27	TRBJ2-1	CASSFSENNEQFF	TGTGCCAGCAGTTTCTCGGAGAACAATGAGCAGTTCTTC
-	-	TRBV27	TRBJ1-1	CASSPRGGMNTEAFF	TGTGCCAGCAGTCCGCGGGGGGGAATGAACACTGAAGCTTTCTTT
TRBD2	-	TRBV9	TRBJ2-7	CASSAGTSETYEQYF	TGTGCCAGCAGCGCCGGGACTAGCGAGACCTACGAGCAGTACTTC
-	-	TRBV5-1	TRBJ1-5	CASSPNQPQHF	TGCGCCAGCAGTCCAAATCAGCCCCAGCATTTT
-	-	TRBV4-1	TRBJ1-1	CASSQGAENTEAFF	TGCGCCAGCAGCCAAGGGGCAGAGAACACTGAAGCTTTCTTT
-	-	TRBV5-5	TRBJ1-4	CASSPLGGLRTNEKLFF	TGTGCCAGCAGCCCGTTGGGGGGGCTGCGAACTAATGAAAAACTGTTTTTT
-	-	TRBV9	TRBJ2-2	CASSVGGGTGELFF	TGTGCCAGCAGCGTAGGGGGTGGCACCGGGGAGCTGTTTTTT
-	-	TRBV4-2	TRBJ2-3	CASSQVGEYTQYF	TGTGCCAGCAGCCAAGTAGGGGAGTATACGCAGTATTTT
TRBD2	-	TRBV10-1	TRBJ2-3	CASSEWRGSTDTQYF	TGCGCCAGCAGTGAGTGGCGGGGGAGCACAGATACGCAGTATTTT
-	-	TRBV2	TRBJ2-2	CASGGLGTGELFF	TGTGCCAGCGGGGGATTGGGGACCGGGGAGCTGTTTTTT
-	once	TRBV7-2	TRBJ1-1	CASSQGIGTEAFF	TGTGCCAGCAGCCAGGGCATCGGCACTGAAGCTTTCTTT